The rows below give T cell receptor beta chains drawn from one sample of a study of blood T cells in healthy people across ages. TCRdb re-analysed the 5' RACE reads in MiXCR, keeping a single row per CDR3 protein. The sample has about a million distinct CDR3 sequences, 45% to 60% seen once. The source material was blood. The receptors originated from a woman in her sixties or seventies in good health. Both conserved end residues are part of each CDR3. The D gene is left open where the match is weak. Some rows have no size entry. The others give once, few or many, or a class for an expanded clone.

>TRBJ2-5|.|TRBV7-2|TRBD2
TGTGCCAGCAGCTTAAAAGTTAATGCATTAGCGGGAGGGGGCGAGACCCAGTACTTC
CASSLKVNALAGGGETQYF
>TRBJ1-2|.|TRBV29-1|.
TGCAGCGTTGAGGCACAGGGAGATAACTATGGCTACACCTTC
CSVEAQGDNYGYTF
>TRBJ1-6|.|TRBV6-1|.
TGTGCCAGCAGTGAAGCGTACGGGGGGATGAGATCACCCCTCCACTTT
CASSEAYGGMRSPLHF
>TRBJ1-5|.|TRBV7-2|.
TGTGCCAGCAGCTTGCCTGGGTATAGCAATCAGCCCCAGCATTTT
CASSLPGYSNQPQHF
>TRBJ2-7|.|TRBV7-2|.
TGTGCCAGCAGCTCTACAGCAGGGGACTACGAGCAGTACTTC
CASSSTAGDYEQYF
>TRBJ2-7|.|TRBV20-1|.
TGCAGTGCTAGAGGTGACACGGTCGACGAGCAGTACTTC
CSARGDTVDEQYF
>TRBJ2-7|.|TRBV10-3|.
TGTGCCATCAGAAACAGGGAGCTGGGGTCCTACAATGAGCAGTACTTC
CAIRNRELGSYNEQYF
>TRBJ2-7|.|TRBV20-1|TRBD1
TGCAGTGCTAGGACAGGGTATCCTTCCGAGCAGTACTTC
CSARTGYPSEQYF
>TRBJ2-7|.|TRBV4-1|.
TGCGCCAGCAGCCAAAGAACTAGTAACGACGAGCAGTACTTC
CASSQRTSNDEQYF
>TRBJ2-3|few|TRBV2|.
TGTGCCAGCAGTGTTACGGGTAGCACAGATACGCAGTATTTT
CASSVTGSTDTQYF
>TRBJ2-1|.|TRBV29-1|TRBD2
TGCAGCGTTGAAGGGCTAGCGGGAGTGAGAACCTACAATGAGCAGTTCTTC
CSVEGLAGVRTYNEQFF
>TRBJ1-5|.|TRBV27|.
TGTGCCAGTAGCCGGGGGGGCGCAGGGAGGATGTCGCAGCCCCAGCATTTT
CASSRGGAGRMSQPQHF
>TRBJ2-3|.|TRBV6-6|TRBD2
TGTGCCAGCAGTCCCGGGACTACCCACACAGATACGCAGTATTTT
CASSPGTTHTDTQYF
>TRBJ2-7|few|TRBV15|.
TGTGCCACCAGCCCACGTGGAGGCCTTTACGAGCAGTACTTC
CATSPRGGLYEQYF
>TRBJ2-5|.|TRBV29-1|.
TGCAGCGCAGACAGACAAGAGACCCAGTACTTC
CSADRQETQYF
>TRBJ2-7|.|TRBV20-1|TRBD2
TGCAGTGCTTCCGGGACTACCACCTACGAGCAGTACTTC
CSASGTTTYEQYF
>TRBJ2-3|few|TRBV9|TRBD2
TGTGCCAGCAGCTTTCTAGCGGGAAGAGAGGATACGCAGTATTTT
CASSFLAGREDTQYF
>TRBJ2-5|.|TRBV2|TRBD2
TGTGCCAGCAGTAGTCGACTAGCTTCGGGAGAGACCCAGTACTTC
CASSSRLASGETQYF
>TRBJ2-3|.|TRBV7-8|TRBD2
TGTGCCAGCAGCTGGCGGGGGAGGAGCGGGAGCCCCACAGATACGCAGTATTTT
CASSWRGRSGSPTDTQYF
>TRBJ1-1|few|TRBV12-3/TRBV12-4|.
TGTGCCAGCAGCCGGACCTTGAACACTGAAGCTTTCTTT
CASSRTLNTEAFF
>TRBJ2-3|.|TRBV5-1|.
TGCGCCAGCAGCTCGGGCGGAGGATTCACAGATACGCAGTATTTT
CASSSGGGFTDTQYF
>TRBJ2-5|few|TRBV24-1|TRBD1
TGTGCCACCAGTGACCACCGACAGGGCGAGGGGGAGACCCAGTACTTC
CATSDHRQGEGETQYF
>TRBJ2-7|.|TRBV12-3/TRBV12-4|.
TGTGCCAGCAGAACGTCTCGGATAGGCTACGAGCAGTACTTC
CASRTSRIGYEQYF
>TRBJ2-7|.|TRBV12-3/TRBV12-4|.
TGTGCCAGCAGTTTCCCCGGCGGGGGCCGACCCTACGAGCAGTACTTC
CASSFPGGGRPYEQYF
>TRBJ1-1|.|TRBV4-3|.
TGCGCCAGCAGCCAGACCACAGAGAACACTGAAGCTTTCTTT
CASSQTTENTEAFF
>TRBJ2-7|.|TRBV4-2|.
TGTGCCAGCAGCCATAGCTCGGGTGGGAGTACCTACGAGCAGTACTTC
CASSHSSGGSTYEQYF
>TRBJ2-5|.|TRBV20-1|TRBD2
TGCAGTGCTAGAGAGGGAGGGCGGGAGACCCAGTACTTC
CSAREGGRETQYF
>TRBJ2-5|few|TRBV28|.
TGTGCCAGCAGTTTGGACGGAGGGGGGACCCAGTACTTC
CASSLDGGGTQYF
>TRBJ2-1|few|TRBV6-5|TRBD2
TGTGCCAGCAGTTACGGCGGGAGGACCTACAATGAGCAGTTCTTC
CASSYGGRTYNEQFF
>TRBJ2-2|few|TRBV29-1|.
TGCAGCGTTGGCGCGGGTAACACCGGGGAGCTGTTTTTT
CSVGAGNTGELFF
>TRBJ1-1|few|TRBV4-1|.
TGCGCCAGCAGCCAACTTGGGGTGGGGAGAGCCGGGACTTTCTTT
CASSQLGVGRAGTFF
>TRBJ1-5|.|TRBV6-5|.
TGTGCCAGCGGGGGGGGTTATAGCAATCAGCCCCAGCATTTT
CASGGGYSNQPQHF
>TRBJ1-5|.|TRBV27|TRBD1
TGTGCCAGCAGGAGGGTACAGGGGCATCAGCCCCAGCATTTT
CASRRVQGHQPQHF
>TRBJ1-2|.|TRBV4-3|.
TGCGCCAGCAGCCGGACCGGACGGACCTATGGCTACACCTTC
CASSRTGRTYGYTF
>TRBJ2-7|.|TRBV27|TRBD1
TGTGCCAGCAGTGCGGACAGGTTTTCCTACGAGCAGTACTTC
CASSADRFSYEQYF
>TRBJ2-7|once|TRBV3-1|.
TGTGCCAGCAGCCAGACTACCGGCACAGGGAACTACGAGCAGTACTTC
CASSQTTGTGNYEQYF
>TRBJ2-7|.|TRBV13|.
TGTGCCAGCAGCTTAGCATGGACAGAGAACGAGCAGTACTTC
CASSLAWTENEQYF
>TRBJ2-1|few|TRBV7-2|TRBD2
TGTGCCAGCAGCCCCCCGCGGGAGGCCACCTACAATGAGCAGTTCTTC
CASSPPREATYNEQFF
>TRBJ2-7|.|TRBV20-1|.
TGCAGTGCAACCCGGGACTCAGACGAGCAGTACTTC
CSATRDSDEQYF
>TRBJ2-5|.|TRBV5-6|.
TGTGCCAGCAGCTTGGACAGGGACAAGACCCAGTACTTC
CASSLDRDKTQYF
>TRBJ2-7|.|TRBV20-1|.
TGCAGTGCTAGAGATCCGGCAGAATCGCCCTACGAGCAGTACTTC
CSARDPAESPYEQYF
>TRBJ2-1|.|TRBV5-1|TRBD2
TGCGCCAGCAGCTTGGGGGGACTAGCGGGAGGGAAGCGATACAATGAGCAGTTCTTC
CASSLGGLAGGKRYNEQFF
>TRBJ2-7|once|TRBV20-1|.
TGCAGTGCTAGGAAAGTCGGGAGCTCCTCCTACGAGCAGTACTTC
CSARKVGSSSYEQYF
>TRBJ2-5|.|TRBV5-1|.
TGCGCCAGCAGCTTTGCGGCACCTCAAGAGACCCAGTACTTC
CASSFAAPQETQYF
>TRBJ2-5|.|TRBV6-5|.
TGTGCCAGCAGCCAACCAGCGGGCCAAGAGACCCAGTACTTC
CASSQPAGQETQYF
>TRBJ1-1|few|TRBV6-5|.
TGTGCCAGCAGAGAGAGGGGCCATACTGAAGCTTTCTTT
CASRERGHTEAFF
>TRBJ1-1|.|TRBV12-3/TRBV12-4|.
TGTGCCAGCAGTTTAGCACCGCTAGGGTACACTGAAGCTTTCTTT
CASSLAPLGYTEAFF
>TRBJ2-1|few|TRBV20-1|.
TGCAGTGCTCTATATTCGGGGGTCGAGCAGTTCTTC
CSALYSGVEQFF